The 7 T cell receptor beta chains presented below share a single source sample, sequenced in a study of blood T cell repertoires in COVID-19 (TCRdb year 2020). Libraries were built with the immunoSEQ multiplex PCR assay. The clones in this table, taken by TCRdb from immuneACCESS, are in-frame only. Not every clone is retained; where verified, under half of the shortfall comes from an unresolved V gene, and the cause of the rest is unknown. Across this sample there are tens of thousands of clones, with roughly 92% seen only once. The ten biggest clones cover around 2% of the sample. The sample was peripheral blood. Receptors originate from a man aged 50 to 59 with active COVID-19.

The table lists this clone with a count of one. The chain joins TRBV27 to TRBJ1-2, with a possible D match to TRBD1 (5 bases). V lost 7 bases to trimming and J lost 8 bases, with 20 bases between them. The CDR3 runs to 14 residues. Germline loops: CDR1 MNHEY, CDR2 SMNVEV (reference sequence). CDR3 region: CASTPAGPGMGYTF. CDR3 DNA: TGTGCCAGCACCCCTGCCGGGCCAGGGATGGGCTACACCTTC.

This clone came up once. The CDR3 DNA reads TGTGCCAGCAGTGACTCGACCCAGGGTGGGGCAGATACGCAGTATTTT. Translation gives CASSDSTQGGADTQYF. V gene TRBV6-4 combines with J gene TRBJ2-3; maybe TRBD1 (5 bases). The CDR3 sequence is 16 residues long. Trimming cost V 0 bases and J 4 bases, with 14 bases left between them. Germline loops: CDR1 MRHNA, CDR2 SNTAGT.

This chain connects TRBV4-1 to TRBJ1-3; a weak D match, TRBD1 (5 bases). Trimming took off 0 bases at V and 4 bases at J, with 16 bases between the two ends. The CDR3 is 17 residues long. CDR1 is MGHRA and CDR2 is YSYEKL in the germline V gene. The chain's CDR3 is CASSQDGGKAGGNTIYF. In DNA form, the CDR3 reads TGCGCCAGCAGCCAAGACGGGGGTAAGGCAGGCGGAAACACCATATATTTT.

This rearrangement joins TRBV9 to TRBJ1-1; 7 positions match TRBD1. CDR1 is SGDLS, CDR2 YYNGEE, per germline. The CDR3 runs 13 residues. V shed 3 bases and J 2 bases; nucleotides not matched to a gene: 1. CDR3 in DNA: TGTGCCAGCAGCGGACAGGGTAACACTGAAGCTTTCTTT. The encoded protein is CASSGQGNTEAFF.

This sequence joins TRBV7-9 and TRBJ2-7; weak D call: TRBD1 (6 bases). Germline V CDR1 and CDR2: SEHNR, FQNEAQ (reference sequence). This CDR3 contains 13 residues. The V gene lost 4 bases and the J gene lost 3 bases, with 10 bases spanning the gap. The DNA for the CDR3 is TGTGCCAGCAGCTCCAACAGGGTCTACGAGCAGTACTTC. Translated, it gives CASSSNRVYEQYF.

The V call is TRBV24-1, the J call TRBJ2-5; D not resolved. The CDR3 consists of 12 residues. Trimming stripped 5 bases from V and 5 bases from J, with 8 bases between. Germline CDR1 and CDR2: KGHDR and SFDVKD. CDR3 coding DNA: TGTGCCACCAGTGGAGTCGGGGAGACCCAGTACTTC. This encodes CATSGVGETQYF.

CDR3 region: CASTNFNFNTEAFF. The CDR3 nucleotides read TGTGCCAGCACCAACTTTAACTTTAACACTGAAGCTTTCTTT. The J gene is TRBJ1-1, the V gene TRBV11-2; D remains ambiguous. The length of the CDR3 is 14 residues. V was shortened by 7 bases and J by 2 bases, with 14 bases between the two germline ends. Germline V CDR1 and CDR2: SGHAT, FQNNGV. Combining the CDR3 with reference TRBV11-2 and TRBJ1-1 gives the whole variable domain EAGVAQSPRYKIIEKRQSVAFWCNPISGHATLYWYQQILGQGPKLLIQFQNNGVVDDSQLPKDRFSAERLKGVDSTLKIQPAKLEDSAVYLCASTNFNFNTEAFFGQGTRLTVV.